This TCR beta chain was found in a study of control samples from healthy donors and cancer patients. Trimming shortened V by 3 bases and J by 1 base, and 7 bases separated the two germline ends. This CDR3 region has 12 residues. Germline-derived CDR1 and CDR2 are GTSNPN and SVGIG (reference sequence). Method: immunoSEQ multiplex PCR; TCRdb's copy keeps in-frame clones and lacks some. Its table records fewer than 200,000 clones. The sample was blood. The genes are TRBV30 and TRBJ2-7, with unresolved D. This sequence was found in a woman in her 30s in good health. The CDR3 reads CAWREISYEQYF. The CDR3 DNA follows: TGTGCCTGGAGAGAGATTTCCTACGAGCAGTACTTC.